The 8 T cell receptor beta chains presented below share a single source sample, sequenced in a study of blood T cells in healthy people across ages. Alongside a J-beta primer mix, a sample-barcoded 5' primer served in a second PCR lasting roughly 7 to 11 cycles. TCRdb re-called the 5' RACE reads through MiXCR, storing one row per CDR3 protein. Of more than 700,000 distinct CDR3 sequences listed, about 47% were seen once; the top ten hold about a sixth. Material: blood. The receptors shown here come from an elderly man in good health.

This clonotype was seen only once. This chain connects TRBV9 to TRBJ2-3; D is unclear. From germline, CDR1 is SGDLS and CDR2 YYNGEE. This CDR3 region has 15 residues. Deletions cut 2 bases from V and 2 bases from J, with 12 bases between. CDR3 region: CASSVSSELTDTQYF. CDR3 DNA: TGTGCCAGCAGCGTTTCGTCGGAACTCACAGATACGCAGTATTTT.

The rearrangement uses TRBV12-3 or TRBV12-4 and TRBJ2-3; D unclear. Trimming took off 2 bases at V and 3 bases at J, with 12 bases between the two ends. The CDR3 consists of 15 residues. In DNA, the CDR3 is TGTGCCAGCAGTTTAATCATGGTGGGGACAGATACGCAGTATTTT. Protein: CASSLIMVGTDTQYF.

There are a few counts of this clonotype. CDR3 amino acids: CSVAGIQETQYF. The CDR3 DNA reads TGCAGCGTTGCGGGGATCCAAGAGACCCAGTACTTC. V usage is TRBV29-1 and J usage is TRBJ2-5; a possible D gene is TRBD2 (5 bases). V gave up 4 bases and J gave up 1 base, with 7 bases separating them. The CDR3 spans 12 residues. CDR1 and CDR2 (germline): SQVTM, ANQGSEA.

A remark on this clonotype: A read error may be the cause here, since a much bigger clone is one base away. In this CDR3 the conserved last residue, phenylalanine or tryptophan, is missing, so a read error is likely. This chain joins TRBV5-1 and TRBJ2-6; no firm D call. This CDR3 is built from 15 residues. Germline CDR1 reads SGHRS; CDR2 reads YFSETQ. V was cut by 4 bases and J by 0 bases, with 8 bases left in between. The CDR3 reads CASSISPSGANVLTL. For the CDR3, the DNA is TGCGCCAGCAGCATTTCCCCCTCTGGGGCCAACGTCCTGACTTTA.

This clonotype appeared a single time. The V gene is TRBV28, the J gene TRBJ2-1, with 10 nucleotides matching TRBD2. V dropped 10 bases and J dropped 10; count of bases not matched to a gene: 13. The length of the CDR3 is 14 residues. CDR1 and CDR2 from the germline V gene are MDHEN and SYDVKM. Here the CDR3 DNA reads TGTGCCACTTGGACCCGGACTAGCGGATACGAGCAGTTCTTC. It codes for CATWTRTSGYEQFF.

In this sample, this clonotype turned up a few times. The CDR3 DNA reads TGCAGCGTCCTCACTAGCGGGAGTAGGAATGAGCAGTTCTTC. Protein product: CSVLTSGSRNEQFF. V is TRBV29-1 and J is TRBJ2-1; the match to TRBD2 covers 11 bases. CDR3 length equals 14 residues. The germline V gene encodes CDR1 SQVTM and CDR2 ANQGSEA. Unmatched junction bases numbered 8, after V lost 6 bases and J lost 7 bases.

The rearrangement uses TRBV20-1 and TRBJ2-1; 12 positions match TRBD2. Unmatched junction bases numbered 16, after V lost 5 bases and J lost 5 bases. This CDR3 has 18 amino acids. Looked up from germline, CDR1 is DFQATT and CDR2 is SNEGSKA (reference sequence). The CDR3 bases are TGCAGTGCTTTGTCAGGACTAGCGGGATCCCTTGGCCACAATGAGCAGTTCTTC. Protein: CSALSGLAGSLGHNEQFF.

This chain connects TRBV24-1 to TRBJ2-1, with D uncertain. V lost 6 bases and J 7 bases, leaving 15 bases between the germline ends. Germline CDR1 is KGHDR and CDR2 is SFDVKD. The CDR3 has 14 residues. CDR3 in DNA: TGTGCCACCAGTAAAACGGCCCGTATGAATGAGCAGTTCTTC. It codes for CATSKTARMNEQFF.